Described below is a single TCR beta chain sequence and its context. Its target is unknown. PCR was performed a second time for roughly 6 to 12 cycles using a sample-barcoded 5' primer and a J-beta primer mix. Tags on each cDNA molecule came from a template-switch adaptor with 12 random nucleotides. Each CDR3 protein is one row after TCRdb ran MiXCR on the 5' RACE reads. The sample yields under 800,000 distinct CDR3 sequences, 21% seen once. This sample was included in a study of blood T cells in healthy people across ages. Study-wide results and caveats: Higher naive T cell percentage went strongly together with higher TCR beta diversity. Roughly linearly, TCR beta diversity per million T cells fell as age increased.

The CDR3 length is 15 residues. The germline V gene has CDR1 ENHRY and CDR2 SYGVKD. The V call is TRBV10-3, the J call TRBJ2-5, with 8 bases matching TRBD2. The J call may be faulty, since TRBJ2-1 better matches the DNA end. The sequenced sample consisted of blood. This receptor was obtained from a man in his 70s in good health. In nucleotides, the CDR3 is TGTGCCATCAGTGAGCCACGGACTAGCCCGGATGGGCAGTTCTTC. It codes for CAISEPRTSPDGQFF.